Following are 18 T cell receptor beta chains from one sample sequenced in a study of human T cells and chemical hapten exposure. Specified time point: pre-sensitization, week 0. The treatment denotes: therapeutic diphenylcyclopropenone sensitization with weekly scalp DPC. In TCRdb, the RACE reads were re-called with MiXCR into one record per CDR3 protein. The repertoire holds some 110,000 distinct CDR3 sequences, with roughly 12% as singletons. Sequenced material: whole blood, taken in connection with sensitization to the hapten diphenylcyclopropenone (DPC). Receptors were obtained from a woman aged 45-65 years with alopecia areata. Some clones in this sample may be carry-over from other donors' samples.

The table lists this clonotype with a few counts. The chain has TRBV28 and TRBJ2-7, with D unclear. The germline CDR1 and CDR2 sequences are MDHEN and SYDVKM. The CDR3 has 12 residues. V dropped 4 bases and J dropped 11 bases, with 15 bases sitting between them. This chain's CDR3 is CASSSDDRAKYF. The CDR3 DNA reads TGTGCCAGCAGTTCCGACGACCGGGCGAAGTACTTC.

Turning to this clonotype: A much larger clone sits a single nucleotide away, making a read error possible. The V and J genes are TRBV7-9 and TRBJ1-6; D gene uncertain. Per the germline V gene, CDR1 is SEHNR and CDR2 is FQNEAQ (reference sequence). CDR3 size: 14 residues. For the CDR3, the DNA is TGTGCCAGCAGCTTAGGGACTCCTAATTCACCCCCCCACTTT. It specifies CASSLGTPNSPPHF.

This clonotype was detected only a few times. The V and J genes are TRBV7-8 and TRBJ2-1, with TRBD2 matching over 12 bases. The CDR3 has 16 residues. V trimming: 1 base; J trimming: 3 bases; junction bases outside the gene matches: 1. CDR1 SGHVS and CDR2 FQNEAQ come from the germline V gene. CDR3 sequence reads: CASSLEGLAGYNEQFF. DNA for the CDR3: TGTGCCAGCAGCTTAGAGGGACTAGCGGGCTACAATGAGCAGTTCTTC.

V usage is TRBV18 and J usage is TRBJ1-6; 8 bases match TRBD1. Germline V gene sequence: CDR1 KGHSH, CDR2 LQKENI. The CDR3 totals 17 residues. The J segment lost 7 bases and the V segment lost 6 bases, leaving 14 bases of the junction unmatched. CDR3 region: CASSQQRAGQANSPLHF. DNA for the CDR3: TGTGCCAGCTCTCAGCAAAGAGCGGGACAGGCCAATTCACCCCTCCACTTT.

This clonotype was counted a few times. The J gene is TRBJ2-3, the V gene TRBV5-5, with 10 nucleotides matching TRBD1. Germline CDR1 is SGHKS and CDR2 is YYEKEE (reference sequence). The CDR3 is made up of 15 amino acids. The J segment lost 7 bases and the V segment lost 0 bases, leaving 5 bases of the junction unmatched. The CDR3 here is CASSLGQGAMYTQYF. In DNA, the CDR3 is TGTGCCAGCAGCTTGGGACAGGGGGCAATGTATACGCAGTATTTT.

Note on this clonotype: Just one base apart from a much larger clone, this may be a read error. This rearrangement joins TRBV28 to TRBJ2-3, with D uncertain. Germline lookup yields CDR1 MDHEN and CDR2 SYDVKM. This CDR3 region has 15 residues. The CDR3 protein is CASSFRALSTETQYF. The CDR3 bases are TGTGCCAGCAGTTTTCGGGCGCTTAGCACAGAAACGCAGTATTTT.

This clonotype was seen a few times. This sequence joins TRBV29-1 and TRBJ1-2, with D perhaps TRBD1 (5 bases). V shed 5 bases and J shed 2 bases, with 12 bases lying between them. This CDR3 spans 13 amino acids. CDR1 SQVTM and CDR2 ANQGSEA come from the germline V gene. CDR3: CSVSGAGNYGYTF. The CDR3 nucleotides read TGCAGCGTTTCCGGGGCAGGGAACTATGGCTACACCTTC.

There are a few counts of this clonotype. The V gene is TRBV11-2, the J gene TRBJ2-2; D is undetermined. Germline V gives CDR1 SGHAT, CDR2 FQNNGV. The CDR3 runs 14 residues. Deletions cut 7 bases from V and 1 base from J, with 10 bases between. The CDR3 DNA is TGTGCCAGCACCCGTTCCGGGAACACCGGGGAGCTGTTTTTT. Translated: CASTRSGNTGELFF.

The chain has TRBV5-1 and TRBJ2-2; 9 bases agree with TRBD2. CDR3 length equals 17 residues. Germline CDR1 SGHRS, CDR2 YFSETQ. The ends lost 0 bases at V and 2 bases at J; junction bases unmatched: 5. In nucleotides, the CDR3 is TGCGCCAGCAGCTTGGCCCCTAGCGGGACCAACACCGGGGAGCTGTTTTTT. Protein: CASSLAPSGTNTGELFF.

This clonotype was detected many times. This sequence joins TRBV6-2 or TRBV6-3 and TRBJ1-5; D not certain. The V gene's germline CDR1 is MNHEY and CDR2 SVGEGT. This CDR3 is built from 14 residues. Trimming removed 7 bases at V and 9 bases at J, with 19 bases between. The CDR3 nucleotides are TGTGCCAGCACCCAGGACGGCCAGAACCGGCCCCAGCATTTT. This sequence encodes CASTQDGQNRPQHF.

This chain uses TRBV5-6 with TRBJ2-7; a weak D match, TRBD1 (6 bases). There are 16 residues in the CDR3. Germline lookup yields CDR1 SGHDT and CDR2 YYEEEE. Trimming left V 4 bases short and J 8 bases short, with 25 bases between. The CDR3 DNA is TGTGCCAGCAGCACGTATCCCAGACAGGACTTCGATCAGCAGTACTTC. It translates to CASSTYPRQDFDQQYF. The variable domain in full, with the rest retrieved from reference TRBV5-6 and TRBJ2-7, is DAGVTQSPTHLIKTRGQQVTLRCSPKSGHDTVSWYQQALGQGPQFIFQYYEEEERQRGNFPDRFSGHQFPNYSSELNVNALLLGDSALYLCASSTYPRQDFDQQYFGPGTRLTVT.

The V and J genes are TRBV25-1 and TRBJ1-4; tentative D call: TRBD1 (5 bases). Trimming removed 3 bases at V and 4 bases at J, with 12 bases between. The CDR3 is 15 amino acids. The germline gives CDR1 MGHDK, CDR2 SYGVNS. CDR3 sequence (DNA): TGTGCCAGCAGTGACCATAGACAGATTAATGAAAAACTGTTTTTT. Protein: CASSDHRQINEKLFF.

The chain couples TRBV4-1 to TRBJ2-7; D unresolved. Germline V gene lookup returns CDR1 MGHRA and CDR2 YSYEKL. This CDR3 comprises 14 residues. V shed 0 bases and J shed 0 bases, with 6 bases lying between them. For the CDR3, the DNA is TGCGCCAGCAGCCAAGAAGACACCTCCTACGAGCAGTACTTC. Amino acid sequence: CASSQEDTSYEQYF.

This clonotype was observed a few times. The chain's CDR3 is CATSRAQGLSGANVLTF. CDR3 nucleotide sequence: TGTGCCACCAGCAGAGCCCAGGGACTCTCTGGGGCCAACGTCCTGACTTTC. J is TRBJ2-6 and V is TRBV15, with D possibly TRBD2 on 6 matching bases. The CDR3 has 17 amino acids. Trimming took 1 base from V and 0 from J, leaving 10 bases between them. Germline V gene lookup returns CDR1 LNHNV and CDR2 YYDKDF (reference sequence).

This clonotype showed up just a few times. This chain connects TRBV5-1 to TRBJ2-2, with 7 positions matching TRBD2. The CDR3 sequence is 15 residues long. Germline CDR1 and CDR2: SGHRS and YFSETQ. V dropped 1 base and J dropped 1; count of bases not matched to a gene: 1. CDR3 nucleotides: TGCGCCAGCAGCTTGCCTAGCGGGAACACCGGGGAGCTGTTTTTT. It codes for CASSLPSGNTGELFF.

This clonotype has ten or more counts. The chain links TRBV20-1 to TRBJ2-1; 7 bases are shared with TRBD2. The ends lost 6 bases at V and 0 bases at J; junction bases unmatched: 14. Germline CDR1 and CDR2: DFQATT and SNEGSKA (reference sequence). The CDR3 consists of 17 residues. In DNA, the CDR3 is TGCAGTGCAACGGGGAGCGCGCGGGGGAGCTCCTACAATGAGCAGTTCTTC. Protein sequence: CSATGSARGSSYNEQFF.

This clonotype has just a few counts. This sequence joins TRBV5-4 and TRBJ2-4, with D perhaps TRBD2 (6 bases). This CDR3 contains 13 residues. Between the trimmed V and J ends, which lost 4 bases and 15 bases, there was a span of 20 bases. From germline, CDR1 is SGHNT and CDR2 YYREEE (reference sequence). The DNA for the CDR3 is TGTGCCAGCAGCCCCAGCTTAGCGGAGGGGAGGTACTTC. Translating it yields CASSPSLAEGRYF.

The genes are TRBV24-1 and TRBJ1-1, with a tentative D call TRBD1 (6 bases). This CDR3 has 12 residues. Trimming stripped 8 bases from V and 8 bases from J, with 14 bases between. In germline, CDR1 is KGHDR, CDR2 SFDVKD. The CDR3 sequence is CATKGTGGEAFF. The CDR3 region has the DNA TGTGCCACCAAGGGGACCGGGGGCGAAGCTTTCTTT.